A single sample gave rise to the 24 T cell receptor beta chains below, sequenced in a study of beta chain features in type 1 diabetes. Sequenced material consisted of expressed TCRB transcripts (all of the isolated RNA was reverse transcribed). Sequencing used immunoSEQ multiplex PCR; TCRdb keeps in-frame clones, though not all of them. The table includes over 700,000 clones, about a sixth detected once. The specimen was naive CD4+ T cells from blood. The receptors derive from a woman in her late teens or twenties in good health.

This clone was seen only a few times. This sequence joins TRBV7-3 and TRBJ2-1; D uncertain. The germline gives CDR1 SGHTA, CDR2 FQGTGA. The V end lost 3 bases, the J end lost 8 bases, and 11 bases lay between the germline ends. This CDR3 comprises 13 residues. CDR3 nucleotides: TGTGCCAGCAGCTTCAACTATGGCTATGAGCAGTTCTTC. This encodes CASSFNYGYEQFF.

This clone has more than one count but fewer than ten. The V call is TRBV28, the J call TRBJ2-1, with D possibly matching TRBD2 (6 bases). V was clipped by 4 bases and J by 14 bases, with 18 bases between them. The germline CDR1 and CDR2 sequences are MDHEN and SYDVKM. The CDR3 is 13 residues long. The CDR3 DNA reads as TGTGCCAGCAGTTCCCTCCAGACTAGTTGGGAGTTCTTC. Its translation: CASSSLQTSWEFF.

As concerns this clone: This sample includes further DNA sequences coding for the same CDR3. The chain employs TRBV2 and TRBJ1-2, with D hard to call. There are 13 residues in the CDR3. V was trimmed by 1 base and J by 3 bases, leaving 6 bases between them. Per the germline V gene, CDR1 is SNHLY and CDR2 is FYNNEI. The CDR3 DNA reads TGTGCCAGCAGTGAAGGGCGGGACTATGGCTACACCTTC. This gives the protein CASSEGRDYGYTF.

The chain links TRBV12-2 to TRBJ2-7; the D call in the table, TRBD2, was not verified against the DNA. TRBV12-2 is a listed pseudogene. CDR3 length: 13 residues. The CDR3 reads CASRLDESSEQYF. CDR3 DNA: TGTGCAAGTCGCTTAGACGAGTCCTCCGAGCAGTACTTC.

The J gene is TRBJ2-7, the V gene TRBV18; TRBD1 might be the D (6 bases). The CDR3 is 16 amino acids. V lost 1 base and J lost 2, with 15 bases in between. CDR1 and CDR2 from the germline V gene are KGHSH and LQKENI. For the CDR3, the DNA is TGTGCCAGCTCACCACGACAGGTCACAGTCACCTACGAGCAGTACTTC. It yields the protein CASSPRQVTVTYEQYF.

A few counts support this clone. This chain connects TRBV7-2 to TRBJ2-4, with D perhaps TRBD1 (6 bases). Per the germline V gene, CDR1 is SGHTA and CDR2 is FQGNSA. V was pared by 5 bases and J by 1 base, with 9 bases between. This CDR3 is 14 amino acids long. The CDR3 loop is CASSPDSAKNIQYF. For the CDR3, the DNA is TGTGCCAGCAGCCCGGACAGCGCCAAAAACATTCAGTACTTC. Drawing the rest from reference TRBV7-2 and TRBJ2-4, the complete variable domain is GAGVSQSPSNKVTEKGKDVELRCDPISGHTALYWYRQSLGQGLEFLIYFQGNSAPDKSGLPSDRFSAERTGGSVSTLTIQRTQQEDSAVYLCASSPDSAKNIQYFGAGTRLSVL.

The chain has TRBV7-2 and TRBJ2-5; 7 bases are a match to TRBD2. CDR3 length: 16 amino acids. The germline CDR1 and CDR2 sequences are SGHTA and FQGNSA. J lost 5 bases, V lost 2 bases, and 11 bases had no gene match. This CDR3 is CASSLTARSGTETQYF. The CDR3 DNA reads TGTGCCAGCAGCTTAACGGCGCGCAGCGGGACGGAGACCCAGTACTTC. Together with reference TRBV7-2 and TRBJ2-5, the CDR3 gives the full variable domain: GAGVSQSPSNKVTEKGKDVELRCDPISGHTALYWYRQSLGQGLEFLIYFQGNSAPDKSGLPSDRFSAERTGGSVSTLTIQRTQQEDSAVYLCASSLTARSGTETQYFGPGTRLLVL.

The chain recombines TRBV15 with TRBJ1-5, with D hard to call. V was clipped by 1 base and J by 5 bases, with 15 bases between them. The germline V gene encodes CDR1 LNHNV and CDR2 YYDKDF (reference sequence). The CDR3 totals 16 residues. CDR3 DNA: TGTGCCACCAGCAGAGTGCGGGAGGCAGTCCATCAGCCCCAGCATTTT. It translates to CATSRVREAVHQPQHF.

This chain links TRBV7-9 with TRBJ2-7, with 9 bases fitting TRBD1. CDR3 length equals 14 residues. Germline trimming cut 5 bases from V and 3 bases from J; bases unmatched to any gene: 5. The germline V gene has CDR1 SEHNR and CDR2 FQNEAQ (reference sequence). The CDR3 spells CASSQVGQGYEQYF. In nucleotides, the CDR3 is TGTGCCAGCAGCCAGGTGGGACAGGGCTACGAGCAGTACTTC.

The chain joins TRBV15 to TRBJ1-2; D gene ambiguous. The CDR3 extends over 14 amino acids. Between the trimmed V and J ends, which lost 2 bases and 4 bases, there was a span of 11 bases. Germline V gene data show CDR1 as LNHNV and CDR2 as YYDKDF (reference sequence). CDR3 in DNA: TGTGCCACCAGCAGACCGGTCGTTCCCTATGGCTACACCTTC. Its translation: CATSRPVVPYGYTF.

This clone showed up just a few times. This chain joins TRBV15 and TRBJ2-7; 11 bases align to TRBD2. The CDR3 runs to 15 residues. J was trimmed by 6 bases and V by 5 bases; bases with no gene match: 9. CDR1 is LNHNV and CDR2 is YYDKDF in the germline V gene (reference sequence). The CDR3 loop is CATSYQLAGAGEQYF. CDR3 DNA sequence: TGTGCCACCAGCTATCAACTAGCGGGAGCGGGCGAGCAGTACTTC. The variable domain in full, with the rest retrieved from reference TRBV15 and TRBJ2-7, is DAMVIQNPRYQVTQFGKPVTLSCSQTLNHNVMYWYQQKSSQAPKLLFHYYDKDFNNEADTPDNFQSRRPNTSFCFLDIRSPGLGDTAMYLCATSYQLAGAGEQYFGPGTRLTVT.

The chain is built from TRBV7-9 and TRBJ1-1, with D hard to call. The germline V and J ends were trimmed by 1 base and 0 bases, with 15 bases remaining between them. This CDR3 has 17 residues. Germline values: CDR1 SEHNR, CDR2 FQNEAQ (reference sequence). The CDR3: CASSLGIGSIMNTEAFF. CDR3 nucleotide sequence: TGTGCCAGCAGCTTAGGTATAGGGTCCATCATGAACACTGAAGCTTTCTTT.

The chain has TRBV7-2 and TRBJ2-2, with 11 bases that match TRBD2. The CDR3 is 18 amino acids. Germline CDR1 and CDR2: SGHTA and FQGNSA. The J segment lost 3 bases and the V segment lost 3 bases, leaving 9 bases of the junction unmatched. CDR3 loop: CASSFRTALAGDTGELFF. The CDR3 DNA sequence: TGTGCCAGCAGCTTTAGGACAGCACTAGCGGGAGACACCGGGGAGCTGTTTTTT.

In this sample, this clone turned up a few times. The chain has TRBV19 and TRBJ2-7; no reliable D call. CDR1 and CDR2 from the germline V gene are LNHDA and SQIVND (reference sequence). This CDR3 comprises 13 residues. Trimming pared 3 bases from V and 1 base from J, leaving 7 bases between. CDR3 sequence reads: CASSMGWSYEQYF. The CDR3, as DNA: TGTGCCAGTAGTATGGGGTGGTCCTACGAGCAGTACTTC.

The V call is TRBV28, the J call TRBJ1-4; a weak D match, TRBD1 (5 bases). Trimming stripped 10 bases from V and 6 bases from J, with 18 bases between. The CDR3 has 14 amino acids. Germline V lookup: CDR1 MDHEN, CDR2 SYDVKM. As DNA, the CDR3 is TGTGCCACCGACCGACGGGGGGGGGATGAAAAACTGTTTTTT. Its protein is CATDRRGGDEKLFF.

The chain carries TRBV6-6 and TRBJ2-7; 9 positions agree with TRBD1. The V and J ends lost 6 bases and 3 bases, in that order; junction bases with no gene match: 3. The germline gives CDR1 MNHNY, CDR2 SVGAGI (reference sequence). The CDR3 has 13 residues. CDR3 amino acids: CASRRDRDYEQYF. CDR3 in DNA: TGTGCCAGCAGAAGGGACAGGGACTACGAGCAGTACTTC.

This clone was seen only a few times. The chain has TRBV29-1 and TRBJ1-1; TRBD1 might be the D (6 bases). V was clipped by 6 bases and J by 1 base, with 15 bases between them. The CDR3 length is 14 residues. Per the germline V gene, CDR1 is SQVTM and CDR2 is ANQGSEA. CDR3 in amino acids: CSVHPGHRNTEAFF. The CDR3 DNA reads TGCAGCGTCCACCCGGGACATCGGAACACTGAAGCTTTCTTT.

This rearrangement joins TRBV19 to TRBJ2-1; D might be TRBD2 (6 bases). The germline V gene encodes CDR1 LNHDA and CDR2 SQIVND (reference sequence). This CDR3 region has 13 residues. The V end was cut by 6 bases, the J end by 9 bases, with 15 bases between. The CDR3 coding sequence is TGTGCCAGTAGCTCCGGGACTTCGTTTGAGCAGTTCTTC. Translating it yields CASSSGTSFEQFF.

The CDR3 DNA reads as TGTGCCAGCAGCCCCGGCGGCCGGGAGCCCCAGCATTTT. It yields the protein CASSPGGREPQHF. This chain joins TRBV7-9 and TRBJ1-5; no firm D call. In germline, CDR1 is SEHNR, CDR2 FQNEAQ (reference sequence). Trimming removed 5 bases from V and 8 bases from J, with 13 bases in between. The CDR3 is 13 residues long.

This clone was recorded only once. The genes are TRBV28 and TRBJ2-4, with TRBD1 matching 7 bases. The CDR3 runs 12 residues. V lost 9 bases, J lost 4 bases, and 3 bases stayed unmatched. Germline assignment: CDR1 MDHEN and CDR2 SYDVKM. In nucleotides, the CDR3 is TGTGCCAGTGGGACAGCTAAAAACATTCAGTACTTC. Its protein product is CASGTAKNIQYF. Full variable domain (remainder filled in from reference TRBV28 and TRBJ2-4): DVKVTQSSRYLVKRTGEKVFLECVQDMDHENMFWYRQDPGLGLRLIYFSYDVKMKEKGDIPEGYSVSREKKERFSLILESASTNQTSMYLCASGTAKNIQYFGAGTRLSVL.

This clone is a singleton in its sample. The chain combines TRBV7-2 with TRBJ2-1; 9 bases match TRBD2. This CDR3 has 16 residues. Trimming took 5 bases from V and 11 from J; bases not matched to a gene: 16. Germline values: CDR1 SGHTA, CDR2 FQGNSA. The CDR3 loop reads CASSPSGWSSGNQQFF. In nucleotides, the CDR3 is TGTGCCAGCAGCCCCTCGGGGTGGTCTAGCGGGAACCAGCAGTTCTTC.

This clone was seen a few times. This chain uses TRBV7-9 with TRBJ1-2; a possible D gene is TRBD1 (5 bases). The V and J ends lost 2 bases and 7 bases respectively, with 8 bases between them. Germline values: CDR1 SEHNR, CDR2 FQNEAQ (reference sequence). The CDR3 sequence is 12 residues long. In DNA form, the CDR3 reads TGTGCCAGCAGCTTACTCGGGGCTGGCTACACCTTC. This translates into CASSLLGAGYTF.

The chain recombines TRBV27 with TRBJ2-2, with TRBD1 identical over 8 bases. The ends lost 7 bases at V and 5 bases at J; junction bases unmatched: 15. This CDR3 comprises 17 residues. Germline CDR1 and CDR2: MNHEY and SMNVEV (reference sequence). CDR3 in DNA: TGTGCCAGCACTCAAAGGATGGCAGGGGGCCGTACCGGGGAGCTGTTTTTT. The encoded protein is CASTQRMAGGRTGELFF.

This clone was seen more than once but under ten times. The rearrangement joins TRBV6-4 to TRBJ2-7; D gene uncertain. Per the germline V gene, CDR1 is MRHNA and CDR2 is SNTAGT. The CDR3 spans 17 residues. V was cut by 4 bases and J by 3 bases, with 22 bases left in between. The CDR3 reads CASSVGDSPHGNYEQYF. CDR3 coding DNA: TGTGCCAGCAGTGTGGGCGACTCTCCCCATGGGAACTACGAGCAGTACTTC.